This TCR beta chain came from a study of response to subunit inactivated influenza vaccine. Study results and caveats: Authors suggested seasonal influenza vaccinations each recruit few new T cells.

TCRdb independently ran MiXCR on the RT-PCR reads; one entry per CDR3 protein. The table lists more than 500,000 distinct CDR3 sequences, roughly 10% of them singletons. A remark on this clonotype: Its matching antigen is unknown.

Trimming pared 4 bases from V and 3 bases from J, leaving 12 bases between. This CDR3 region has 13 residues. CDR1 and CDR2 (germline): SQVTM, ANQGSEA. These data also formed part of another study, on T cells expressing NK-cell markers. Per that paper: The TCR beta cDNA came from 5'RACE template switching with UMIs. The study drew TCR beta repertoires from sorted CD3+CD56+NKG2C+, CD3+CD56+NKG2C- and CD3+CD56-NKG2C+ T cells.

The specimen was PBMCs from blood, collected on the day of vaccination. V and J are TRBV29-1 and TRBJ2-5; perhaps TRBD1 as D (5 bases). This sequence originates from a man aged 50 to 60 who received an inactivated influenza vaccine. CDR3 sequence: CSVVLGREETQYF. The CDR3 nucleotides are TGCAGCGTTGTTCTAGGCAGGGAAGAGACCCAGTACTTC.